This T cell receptor (beta chain) originates from a study of response to subunit inactivated influenza vaccine. A single record per CDR3 protein comes from TCRdb applying MiXCR to the RT-PCR reads. The sample consists of about 610,000 distinct CDR3 sequences, 12% to 15% of them appearing once. This clonotype was counted a few times. The CDR3 has 15 residues. Unmatched junction bases numbered 6, after V lost 5 bases and J lost 6 bases. The TCR originated in a man between 45 and 60 years old who received an inactivated influenza vaccine. This chain joins TRBV12-3 or TRBV12-4 and TRBJ2-2, with 10 nucleotides matching TRBD2. Sequencing was performed on PBMCs from blood, taken roughly 12 days after vaccination. CDR3 in DNA: TGTGCCAGCAGTACTAGCGGGGAAAGGGCCGGGGAGCTGTTTTTT. Amino acids: CASSTSGERAGELFF.